This T cell receptor (beta chain) was observed in a study of T cell responses to AZD1222 COVID-19 vaccine. This clone showed up just a few times. The protocol was immunoSEQ multiplex PCR, while the TCRdb copy is restricted to in-frame clones and leaves out a portion. In the table there are 110,000 to 150,000 clones, nearly 95% of which are singletons. The CDR3 has 15 residues. Germline V gene data show CDR1 as LNHDA and CDR2 as SQIVND (reference sequence). The ends lost 6 bases at V and 13 bases at J; junction bases unmatched: 13. The J gene is TRBJ1-6, the V gene TRBV19, with 9 nucleotides matching TRBD1. The TCR sequence derives from an adult in good health. Material: peripheral blood, obtained on day 0 of AZD1222 vaccination. CDR3 sequence reads: CASREGDRDRPPLHF. DNA of the CDR3: TGTGCCAGTAGAGAAGGGGACAGGGATCGTCCTCCCCTCCACTTT.